The source of this TCR beta chain is a study of cytomegalovirus exposure and HLA in healthy donors. PCR amplification relied on 60 Vbeta primers (plus 13 Jbeta primers). Some clones are missing from TCRdb's copy, which holds only in-frame ones; the method was immunoSEQ multiplex PCR. The sample contains 80,000 to 130,000 clones, roughly 80% of which appear only once. The CDR3 length is 14 residues. V shed 5 bases, J shed 2 bases, and the junction held 3 bases outside the gene matches. Germline V gives CDR1 SGHTA, CDR2 FQGNSA. The V call is TRBV7-2, the J call TRBJ2-3; 8 nucleotides agree with TRBD2. This sequence was found in a male donor in good health and CMV-seropositive. Sequencing input: PBMCs. The DNA of the CDR3 is TGTGCCAGCAGCCCTAGCGGGTCCACAGATACGCAGTATTTT. Its translation is CASSPSGSTDTQYF.